This T cell receptor (beta chain) was recovered during a study of cytomegalovirus exposure and HLA in healthy donors. About the study: Both the 120 validation repertoires and the roughly 700 first-cohort repertoires used the same platform, as reported by a later analysis. Notes on the study in general: Subsequent analysis showed first-cohort TCR clusters tending to co-occur in some 110 validation repertoires.

To note about this clone: The antigen remains undetermined.

In germline, CDR1 is MDHEN, CDR2 SYDVKM. This CDR3 comprises 19 residues. J was trimmed by 4 bases and V by 4 bases; bases with no gene match: 13. TCRdb keeps only in-frame clones here, not all; method: immunoSEQ multiplex PCR. The table has about 95,000 clones, 75% to 90% seen once; the top ten hold 20%. V and J are TRBV28 and TRBJ2-2; 12 bases align to TRBD1. The sequencing sample was made of PBMCs. The receptor was isolated from a man in his late teens or twenties in good health and CMV-seropositive. CDR3 amino acids: CASSWLRDRGRWVTGELFF. DNA for the CDR3: TGTGCCAGCAGTTGGCTCCGGGACAGGGGGCGTTGGGTCACCGGGGAGCTGTTTTTT.